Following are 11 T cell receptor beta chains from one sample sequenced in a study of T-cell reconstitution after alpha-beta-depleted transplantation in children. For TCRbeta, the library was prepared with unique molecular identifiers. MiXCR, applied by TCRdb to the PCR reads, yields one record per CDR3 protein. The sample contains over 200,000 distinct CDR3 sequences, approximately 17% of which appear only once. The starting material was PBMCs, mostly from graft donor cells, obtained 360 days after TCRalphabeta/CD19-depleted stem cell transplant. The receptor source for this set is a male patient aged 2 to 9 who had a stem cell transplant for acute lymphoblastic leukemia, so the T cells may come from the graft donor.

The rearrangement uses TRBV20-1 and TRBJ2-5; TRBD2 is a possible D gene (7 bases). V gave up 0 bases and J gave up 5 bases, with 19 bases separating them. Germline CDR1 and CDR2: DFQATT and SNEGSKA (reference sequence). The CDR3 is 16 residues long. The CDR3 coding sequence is TGCAGTGCTAGAGACCCCTCCGGGGGGCTCGAGGAGACCCAGTACTTC. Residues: CSARDPSGGLEETQYF.

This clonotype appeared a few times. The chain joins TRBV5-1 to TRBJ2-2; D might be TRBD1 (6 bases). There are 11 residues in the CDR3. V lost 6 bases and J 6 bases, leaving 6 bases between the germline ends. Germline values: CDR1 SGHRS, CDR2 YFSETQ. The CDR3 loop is CASTGAGELFF. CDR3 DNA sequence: TGCGCCAGCACAGGGGCCGGGGAGCTGTTTTTT.

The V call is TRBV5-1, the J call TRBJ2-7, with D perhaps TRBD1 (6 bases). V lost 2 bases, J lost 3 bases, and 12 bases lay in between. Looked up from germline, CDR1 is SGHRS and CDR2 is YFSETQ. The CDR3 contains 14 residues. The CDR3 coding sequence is TGCGCCAGCAGCTTAGTTACACAGGGCTACGAGCAGTACTTC. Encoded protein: CASSLVTQGYEQYF.

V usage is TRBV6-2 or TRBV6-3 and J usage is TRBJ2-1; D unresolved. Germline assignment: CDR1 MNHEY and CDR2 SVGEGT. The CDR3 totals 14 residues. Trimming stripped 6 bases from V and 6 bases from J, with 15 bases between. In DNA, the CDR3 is TGTGCCAGCAGGGACCCTGAACCTGCCAATGAGCAGTTCTTC. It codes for CASRDPEPANEQFF.

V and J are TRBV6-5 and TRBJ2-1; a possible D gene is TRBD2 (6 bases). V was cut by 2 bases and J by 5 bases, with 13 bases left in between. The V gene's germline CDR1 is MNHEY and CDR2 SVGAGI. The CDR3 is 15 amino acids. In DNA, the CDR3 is TGTGCCAGCAGTTACCCAGGGCGGGGAGACAATGAGCAGTTCTTC. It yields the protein CASSYPGRGDNEQFF.

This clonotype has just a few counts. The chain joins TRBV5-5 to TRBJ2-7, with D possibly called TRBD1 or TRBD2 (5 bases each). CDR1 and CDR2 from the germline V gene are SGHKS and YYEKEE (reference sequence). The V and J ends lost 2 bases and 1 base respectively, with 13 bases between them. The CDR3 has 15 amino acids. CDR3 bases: TGTGCCAGCAGCTTTACCGGGACGACATCCTACGAGCAGTACTTC. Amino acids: CASSFTGTTSYEQYF.

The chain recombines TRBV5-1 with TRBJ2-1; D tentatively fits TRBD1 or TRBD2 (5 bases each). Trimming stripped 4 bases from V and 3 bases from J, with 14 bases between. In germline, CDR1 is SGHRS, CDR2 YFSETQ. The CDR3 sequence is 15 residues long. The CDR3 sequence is CASSRTGRDYNEQFF. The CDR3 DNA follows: TGCGCCAGCAGCCGTACGGGACGAGACTACAATGAGCAGTTCTTC.

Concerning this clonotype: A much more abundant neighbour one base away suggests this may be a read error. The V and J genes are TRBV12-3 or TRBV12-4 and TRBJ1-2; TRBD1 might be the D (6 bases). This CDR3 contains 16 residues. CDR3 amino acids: CASSLSLGQTNFGYTF. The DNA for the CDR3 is TGTGCCAGCAGTTTAAGTCTCGGACAGACGAACTTTGGCTACACCTTC.

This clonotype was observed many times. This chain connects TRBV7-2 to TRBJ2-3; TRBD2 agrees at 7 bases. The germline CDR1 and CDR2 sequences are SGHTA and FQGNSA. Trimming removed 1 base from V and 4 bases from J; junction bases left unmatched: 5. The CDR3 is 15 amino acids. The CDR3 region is CASSLGAGDADTQYF. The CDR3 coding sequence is TGTGCCAGCAGCTTAGGCGCGGGAGACGCAGATACGCAGTATTTT.

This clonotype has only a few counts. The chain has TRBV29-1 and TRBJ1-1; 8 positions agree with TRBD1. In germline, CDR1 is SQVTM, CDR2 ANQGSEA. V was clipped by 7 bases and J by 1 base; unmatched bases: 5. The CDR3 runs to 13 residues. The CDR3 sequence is CSGSGTGNTEAFF. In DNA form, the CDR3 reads TGCAGCGGCTCCGGGACAGGGAACACTGAAGCTTTCTTT. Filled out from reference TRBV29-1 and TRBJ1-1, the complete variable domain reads SAVISQKPSRDICQRGTSLTIQCQVDSQVTMMFWYRQQPGQSLTLIATANQGSEATYESGFVIDKFPISRPNLTFSTLTVSNMSPEDSSIYLCSGSGTGNTEAFFGQGTRLTVV.

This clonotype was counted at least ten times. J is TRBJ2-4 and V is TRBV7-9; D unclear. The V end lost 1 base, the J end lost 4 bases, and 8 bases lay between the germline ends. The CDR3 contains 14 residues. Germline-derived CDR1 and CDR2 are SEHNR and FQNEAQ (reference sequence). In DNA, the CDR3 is TGTGCCAGCAGCTTAGAGGAATTTAAAAACATTCAGTACTTC. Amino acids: CASSLEEFKNIQYF.